The 2 T cell receptor beta chains reported below all come from one sample, sequenced in a study of early T cells in non-severe SARS-CoV-2 infection. Using its own MiXCR run on the 5' RACE reads, TCRdb lists one record per CDR3 protein. The sample carries 35,000 to 40,000 distinct CDR3 sequences, roughly 5% recorded once. The sequenced material came from whole blood. These receptor sequences come from an adult who was a healthcare worker with PCR-confirmed SARS-CoV-2 infection or an uninfected control (not recorded which).

This clonotype was found many times. The chain is built from TRBV7-6 and TRBJ2-3; no clear D. V was clipped by 4 bases and J by 3 bases, with 14 bases between them. Germline CDR1 reads SGHVS; CDR2 reads FNYEAQ. The CDR3 is 15 amino acids. CDR3 protein: CASSYRHQETDTQYF. The CDR3 coding sequence is TGTGCCAGCAGCTATCGACACCAAGAGACAGATACGCAGTATTTT.

Many counts were recorded for this clonotype. The chain links TRBV5-5 to TRBJ2-7, with 7 bases fitting TRBD1. V was clipped by 0 bases and J by 2 bases; unmatched bases: 5. The CDR3 covers 15 residues. Germline V gene lookup returns CDR1 SGHKS and CDR2 YYEKEE (reference sequence). The chain's CDR3 is CASSLAGQTTYEQYF. The CDR3 DNA reads TGTGCCAGCAGCTTGGCGGGACAGACTACCTACGAGCAGTACTTC.